This T cell receptor (beta chain) was sequenced in a study of cytomegalovirus exposure and HLA in healthy donors. The PCR had 60 Vbeta and 13 Jbeta primers. Authors' methods: In a later analysis, 10 million to 11 million of 65 million to 80 million unique beta chains occurred in at least two donors. Data came from immunoSEQ multiplex PCR; TCRdb stores just in-frame clones and leaves some out. That table is the source of V, J and clone size, and D and trimming were worked out from the DNA. The repertoire includes around 210,000 clones, roughly 77% of them detected once, and approximately 0.4% sits in the top ten. Healthy bone marrow donors made up the donors. Although they were nominally healthy when sampled, donors likely had unrecorded immune exposures. Study findings and constraints: The authors enumerated under 200 TCR beta chains as linked to cytomegalovirus.

V was clipped by 0 bases and J by 4 bases; unmatched bases: 5. Looked up from germline, CDR1 is SGDLS and CDR2 is YYNGEE. The CDR3 loop spans 15 amino acids. For this clone: Its antigen is as yet unknown.

The chain employs TRBV9 and TRBJ2-5, with 8 bases that match TRBD2. What was sequenced was PBMCs. The TCR sequence derives from a male donor in good health and CMV-seropositive. The CDR3 sequence: CASSVGGLETETQYF. The CDR3 DNA reads TGTGCCAGCAGCGTAGGGGGACTAGAAACAGAGACCCAGTACTTC.